Listed below are T cell receptor beta chains from one sample, sequenced in a study of shared clonotypes between healthy human individuals. Generated by immunoSEQ multiplex PCR, the TCRdb table keeps only in-frame clones and is missing some. Here the sample spans about 1,900,000 clones, about 95% being singletons. Source material: naive CD8+ T cells sorted from blood. These receptors were collected from a young man in good health. The CDR3 runs from the conserved cysteine through the conserved F or W. The order of the fields is V gene, J gene, clone size, CDR3 protein. The listing skips clone size in some rows; elsewhere it reads once, few, many or a size class.

v_gene: TRBV25-1; j_gene: TRBJ2-5; abundance: -; CDR3aa: CASSWGREGETQYF
v_gene: TRBV6-6; j_gene: TRBJ2-5; abundance: -; CDR3aa: CASSYGTGEGTQYF
v_gene: TRBV28; j_gene: TRBJ2-7; abundance: -; CDR3aa: CASSPRTVILYEQYF
v_gene: TRBV9; j_gene: TRBJ1-2; abundance: -; CDR3aa: CASSVDGVGYTF
v_gene: TRBV7-8; j_gene: TRBJ2-1; abundance: -; CDR3aa: CASSLEWGRDNEQFF
v_gene: TRBV5-1; j_gene: TRBJ2-7; abundance: once; CDR3aa: CASSARSGRETYEQYF
v_gene: TRBV7-9; j_gene: TRBJ2-3; abundance: -; CDR3aa: CASSPTFLAGVEDTQYF
v_gene: TRBV15; j_gene: TRBJ1-2; abundance: -; CDR3aa: CATSRDITAANYGYTF
v_gene: TRBV7-8; j_gene: TRBJ2-1; abundance: -; CDR3aa: CASSSTGGSYNEQFF
v_gene: TRBV9; j_gene: TRBJ2-1; abundance: -; CDR3aa: CASSVADSAYNEQFF
v_gene: TRBV9; j_gene: TRBJ2-5; abundance: -; CDR3aa: CASSPPASGRETQYF
v_gene: TRBV9; j_gene: TRBJ2-5; abundance: -; CDR3aa: CASSPRGGGGGEETQYF
v_gene: TRBV27; j_gene: TRBJ2-7; abundance: -; CDR3aa: CASSPRGGPLLLYYEQYF
v_gene: TRBV4-3; j_gene: TRBJ2-2; abundance: once; CDR3aa: CASSQDRTGWAGELFF
v_gene: TRBV25-1; j_gene: TRBJ2-7; abundance: -; CDR3aa: CASSGPGLARYEQYF
v_gene: TRBV6-1; j_gene: TRBJ2-7; abundance: -; CDR3aa: CASSEGGQGGFNEQYF
v_gene: TRBV4-3; j_gene: TRBJ2-7; abundance: -; CDR3aa: CASSPGQGQGQYF
v_gene: TRBV6-4; j_gene: TRBJ2-1; abundance: -; CDR3aa: CASSDSKGVPYNEQFF
v_gene: TRBV5-1; j_gene: TRBJ2-7; abundance: -; CDR3aa: CASSFGLADTYEQYF
v_gene: TRBV4-1; j_gene: TRBJ2-2; abundance: -; CDR3aa: CASSQGWAGELFF
v_gene: TRBV2; j_gene: TRBJ2-3; abundance: -; CDR3aa: CASSDPGISDTQYF
v_gene: TRBV15; j_gene: TRBJ1-1; abundance: -; CDR3aa: CATSRENNRDREAFF
v_gene: TRBV6-5; j_gene: TRBJ2-7; abundance: -; CDR3aa: CASSYEGQLEQYF
v_gene: TRBV27; j_gene: TRBJ2-7; abundance: -; CDR3aa: CASSIYGEEQYF
v_gene: TRBV11-2; j_gene: TRBJ1-1; abundance: -; CDR3aa: CASSLGSGVTEAFF
v_gene: TRBV6-6; j_gene: TRBJ1-1; abundance: -; CDR3aa: CASSSNTGAYTEAFF
v_gene: TRBV2; j_gene: TRBJ2-5; abundance: -; CDR3aa: CASSEATGTGYQETQYF
v_gene: TRBV27; j_gene: TRBJ1-2; abundance: -; CDR3aa: CASSFTLGQGDGYTF
v_gene: TRBV6-6; j_gene: TRBJ1-4; abundance: -; CDR3aa: CASSYGDRPGEKLFF
v_gene: TRBV6-6; j_gene: TRBJ1-6; abundance: -; CDR3aa: CASKEVLASPLHF
v_gene: TRBV28; j_gene: TRBJ1-5; abundance: once; CDR3aa: CASSFEGNQPQHF
v_gene: TRBV5-4; j_gene: TRBJ2-3; abundance: -; CDR3aa: CASSSTGPTDTQYF
v_gene: TRBV4-1; j_gene: TRBJ2-7; abundance: -; CDR3aa: CASSQTYEQYF
v_gene: TRBV27; j_gene: TRBJ2-1; abundance: -; CDR3aa: CASSLRGWDSYNEQFF
v_gene: TRBV6-5; j_gene: TRBJ2-5; abundance: once; CDR3aa: CASSYSIGSRQETQYF
v_gene: TRBV9; j_gene: TRBJ1-2; abundance: once; CDR3aa: CASSVGTGGGYGYTF
v_gene: TRBV9; j_gene: TRBJ1-1; abundance: -; CDR3aa: CASSPGGGGTEAFF
v_gene: TRBV5-4; j_gene: TRBJ1-1; abundance: -; CDR3aa: CASSLATDTEAFF
v_gene: TRBV11-3; j_gene: TRBJ2-1; abundance: -; CDR3aa: CASSLIFGLAGHSSYNEQFF
v_gene: TRBV28; j_gene: TRBJ2-7; abundance: -; CDR3aa: CASRGDISGQGLYEQYF
v_gene: TRBV11-2; j_gene: TRBJ2-1; abundance: -; CDR3aa: CASSLDLTVSSYNEQFF
v_gene: TRBV27; j_gene: TRBJ1-3; abundance: -; CDR3aa: CASSPQSSSGNTIYF
v_gene: TRBV7-9; j_gene: TRBJ1-4; abundance: -; CDR3aa: CASSHFGRDYEKLFF
v_gene: TRBV6-5; j_gene: TRBJ2-1; abundance: -; CDR3aa: CASSYSGNNEQFF
v_gene: TRBV2; j_gene: TRBJ2-7; abundance: -; CDR3aa: CASIEGHEGTHVYEQYF
v_gene: TRBV4-2; j_gene: TRBJ2-7; abundance: -; CDR3aa: CASSQEASGVYEQYF
v_gene: TRBV5-6; j_gene: TRBJ2-7; abundance: -; CDR3aa: CASSPPYGTGVYEQYF
v_gene: TRBV4-1; j_gene: TRBJ2-7; abundance: -; CDR3aa: CASSGPPAYEQYF
v_gene: TRBV6-6; j_gene: TRBJ2-2; abundance: -; CDR3aa: CASSYSVVAGTGELFF
v_gene: TRBV15; j_gene: TRBJ2-5; abundance: once; CDR3aa: CATRADSLQETQYF
v_gene: TRBV5-6; j_gene: TRBJ2-7; abundance: -; CDR3aa: CASSTGGVSYEQYF
v_gene: TRBV10-1; j_gene: TRBJ2-5; abundance: -; CDR3aa: CASSEFRLETQYF
v_gene: TRBV27; j_gene: TRBJ2-3; abundance: -; CDR3aa: CASSSRNSLDTQYF
v_gene: TRBV4-2; j_gene: TRBJ1-1; abundance: -; CDR3aa: CASSQGMNTEAFF
v_gene: TRBV29-1; j_gene: TRBJ2-7; abundance: -; CDR3aa: CSVQNPGGATYEQYF